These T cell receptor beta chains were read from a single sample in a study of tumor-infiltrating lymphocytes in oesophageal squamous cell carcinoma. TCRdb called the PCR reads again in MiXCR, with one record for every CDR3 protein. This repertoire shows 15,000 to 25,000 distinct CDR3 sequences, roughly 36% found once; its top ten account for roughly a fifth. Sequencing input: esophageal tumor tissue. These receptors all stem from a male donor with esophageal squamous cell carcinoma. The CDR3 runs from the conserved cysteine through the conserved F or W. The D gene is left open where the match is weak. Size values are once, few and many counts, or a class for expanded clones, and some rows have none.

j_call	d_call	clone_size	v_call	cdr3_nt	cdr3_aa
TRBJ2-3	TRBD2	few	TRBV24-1	TGTGCCACCAGTGACCCTGGACTAGCGGGGAGCACAGATACGCAGTATTTT	CATSDPGLAGSTDTQYF
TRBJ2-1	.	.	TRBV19	TGTGCCAGTACTGGGTCGGCTGAGCAGTTCTTC	CASTGSAEQFF
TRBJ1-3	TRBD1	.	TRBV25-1	TGTGCCAGCTCCGGGACAGCTGGAAACACCATATATTTT	CASSGTAGNTIYF
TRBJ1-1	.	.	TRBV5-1	TGCGCCAGCAGCCCGGGCCCTGCCATTACTGGCTTTGAAGCTTTCTTT	CASSPGPAITGFEAFF
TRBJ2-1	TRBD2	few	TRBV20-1	TGCAGTGCTAGCTCTAGCACTAGCGGGATTAGCTCCTACAATGAGCAGTTCTTC	CSASSSTSGISSYNEQFF
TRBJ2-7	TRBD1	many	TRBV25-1	TGTGCCAGCAGTGAGACAGGGGGCGCGTACAGCGAGCAGTACTTC	CASSETGGAYSEQYF
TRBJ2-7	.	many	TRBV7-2	TGTGCCAGCAGCTTGAGGGCAGTGACCTACGAGCAGTACTTC	CASSLRAVTYEQYF
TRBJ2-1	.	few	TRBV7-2	TGTGCCAGCAGCTCAGACTTGTTCTCCTACAATGAGCAGTTCTTC	CASSSDLFSYNEQFF
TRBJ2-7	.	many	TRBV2	TGTGCCAGCAGTGATGCCGGGACTTCTAGCTCCTACGAGCAGTACTTC	CASSDAGTSSSYEQYF
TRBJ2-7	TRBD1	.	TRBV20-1	TGCAGTGCTAGGGAAACAGGGGGTAGTTCCCTCTACGAGCAGTACTTC	CSARETGGSSLYEQYF
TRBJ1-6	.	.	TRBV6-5	TGTGCCAGCAGTTATGAGGGCCCCTATAATTCACCCCTCCACTTT	CASSYEGPYNSPLHF
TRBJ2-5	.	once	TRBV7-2	TGTGCCAGCAGCTTAGAAGGGTTAGGTGCGCAGACCCAGTACTTC	CASSLEGLGAQTQYF
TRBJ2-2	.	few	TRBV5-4	TGTGCCAGCAGCTTGGCTGGCAGTCACACCGGGGAGCTGTTTTTT	CASSLAGSHTGELFF
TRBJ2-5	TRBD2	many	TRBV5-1	TGCGCCAGCAGCTTGGATACAGCGGGGACCTTACAAGAGACCCAGTACTTC	CASSLDTAGTLQETQYF
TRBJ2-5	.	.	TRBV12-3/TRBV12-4	TGTGCCAGCAGCCTCAGACACGGGGCTCAGGAGACCCAGTACTTC	CASSLRHGAQETQYF
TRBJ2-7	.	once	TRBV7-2	TGTGCCAGCAGCTTAGTGACAGCTTCCTACGAGCAGTACTTC	CASSLVTASYEQYF
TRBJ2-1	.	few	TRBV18	TGTGCCAGCTCACCAAGTTGGAACAATGAGCAGTTCTTC	CASSPSWNNEQFF
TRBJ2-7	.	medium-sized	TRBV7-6	TGTGCCAGCAGCTTTCAGGCAGGGGGGACCTACGAGCAGTACTTC	CASSFQAGGTYEQYF
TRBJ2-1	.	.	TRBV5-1	TGCGCCAGCAGCTTGAGCAGAGAACCCTACAATGAGCAGTTCTTC	CASSLSREPYNEQFF
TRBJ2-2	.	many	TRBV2	TGTGCCAGCAGTCTGACAGTTCTCTCCTCCACCGGGGAGCTGTTTTTT	CASSLTVLSSTGELFF
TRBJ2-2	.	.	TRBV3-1	TGTGCCAGCACCTCAGTTAATCGGGGGCAACCCGCGAACACCGGGGAGCTGTTTTTT	CASTSVNRGQPANTGELFF
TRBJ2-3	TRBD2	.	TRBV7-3	TGTGCCAGCAGCAAGACTAGCGGGAGCGGGGTAGATACGCAGTATTTT	CASSKTSGSGVDTQYF
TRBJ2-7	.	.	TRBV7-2	TGTGCCAGCAGTTCAACCTCACGAGGCTACGAGCAGTACTTC	CASSSTSRGYEQYF
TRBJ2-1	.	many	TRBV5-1	TGCGCCAGCAGCCTACCCAGCGGGAATGAGCAGTTCTTC	CASSLPSGNEQFF
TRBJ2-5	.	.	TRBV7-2	TGTGCCAGCAGCCTAAACCCCGGGGCACAAGAGACCCAGTACTTC	CASSLNPGAQETQYF
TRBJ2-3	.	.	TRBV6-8	TGTGCCAGCACCAACTCCGGAGGCTCAGATACGCAGTATTTT	CASTNSGGSDTQYF
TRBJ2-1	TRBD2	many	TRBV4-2	TGTGCCAGCAGCCACGGGACTAGCGGGACCTACAATGAGCAGTTCTTC	CASSHGTSGTYNEQFF
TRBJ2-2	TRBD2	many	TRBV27	TGTGCCAGCAGTTCTAGCGGGATCAACACCGGGGAGCTGTTTTTT	CASSSSGINTGELFF
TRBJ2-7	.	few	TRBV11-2	TGTGCCAGCAGACCTCCCGGGACTGGGAGCGAGCAGTACTTC	CASRPPGTGSEQYF
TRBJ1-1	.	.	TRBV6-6	TGTGCCAGCAGCTTTACCAGGCAGAACACTGAAGCTTTCTTT	CASSFTRQNTEAFF
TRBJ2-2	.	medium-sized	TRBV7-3	TGTGCCAGCAGCTTATTCACAAACACCGGGGAGCTGTTTTTT	CASSLFTNTGELFF
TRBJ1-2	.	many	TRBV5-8	TGTGCCAGCACCGTTAAAGGTCGATATGGCTACACCTTC	CASTVKGRYGYTF
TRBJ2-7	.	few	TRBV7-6	TGTGCCAGCAGCTCCGCACCCGGAGGGGCTAACGAGCAGTACTTC	CASSSAPGGANEQYF
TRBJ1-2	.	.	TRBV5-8	TGTGCCAGCAGCCCACCGGAGGAATTGAGCTATGGCTACACCTTC	CASSPPEELSYGYTF
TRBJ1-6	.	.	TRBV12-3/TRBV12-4	TGTGCCAGCAGCTCATGGACAGAGACCTACGAGCAGCACTTT	CASSSWTETYEQHF
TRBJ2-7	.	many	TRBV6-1	TGTGCCAGCAGAATTGCTGGCGAGCAGTACTTC	CASRIAGEQYF
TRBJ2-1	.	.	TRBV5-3	TGTGCCAGCAGCCGCCGAGGGAAGGGTGAGCAGTTCTTC	CASSRRGKGEQFF
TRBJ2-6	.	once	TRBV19	TGTGCCAGGAAAGGCACCCCGTTAGTCCCCTACTCTGGGGCCAACGTCCTGACTTTC	CARKGTPLVPYSGANVLTF
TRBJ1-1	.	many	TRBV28	TGTGCCAGCAGCCCCGGCCAGATGGGCACTGAAGCTTTCTTT	CASSPGQMGTEAFF
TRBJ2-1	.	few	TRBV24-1	TGTGCCACCAGTGTAAGGGCCGACAATGAGCAGTTCTTC	CATSVRADNEQFF
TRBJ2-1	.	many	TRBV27	TGTGCCAGCAGTTTATCCGGTTACGGGGGCAATGAGCAGTTCTTC	CASSLSGYGGNEQFF
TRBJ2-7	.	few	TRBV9	TGTGCCAGCAGCGAGGGGGGGGAAGGCTACGAGCAGTACTTC	CASSEGGEGYEQYF
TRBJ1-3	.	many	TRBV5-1	TGCGCCAGCAGCGCACTGACAACCAGCTCTGGAAACACCATATATTTT	CASSALTTSSGNTIYF
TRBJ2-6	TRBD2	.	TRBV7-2	TGTGCCAGCAGCCCCCGGGGGGGACCCTCTGGGGCCAACGTCCTGACTTTC	CASSPRGGPSGANVLTF
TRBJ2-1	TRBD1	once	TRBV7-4	TGTGCCAGCAGCTTAGGATTACCGGGACAGGGGATTCTCAATGAGCAGTTCTTC	CASSLGLPGQGILNEQFF
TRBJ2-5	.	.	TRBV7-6	TGTGCCAGCAGCTCCGGGACGTCGGGTTCACCCCTCCACTTC	CASSSGTSGSPLHF
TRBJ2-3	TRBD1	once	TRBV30	TGTGCCTGGGAAAGACAGGGTTCGTTAGATACGCAGTATTTT	CAWERQGSLDTQYF
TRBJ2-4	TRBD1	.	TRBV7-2	TGTGCCAGCAGCCGGGACCCGGGACAGTTGGCCAAAAACATTCAGTACTTC	CASSRDPGQLAKNIQYF
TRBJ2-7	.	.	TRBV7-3	TGTGCCAGCAGCTTAATCTATAATTCACCCCTCCACTTC	CASSLIYNSPLHF